Each of the 23 T cell receptor beta chains below was sequenced from the same sample in a study of shared clonotypes between healthy human individuals. TCRdb's table, derived via immunoSEQ multiplex PCR, lists solely in-frame clones and lacks some. This table holds about 1,900,000 clones, roughly 94% found once. Terminally differentiated effector memory CD45RA+ cells were excluded from the naive CD8 cells, which were CD45RO-negative and positively selected for CCR7. Sequencing was carried out using naive CD8+ T cells sorted from blood. Every receptor here comes from a man aged 18 to 30 in good health.

The genes are TRBV13 and TRBJ1-1; D is ambiguous. CDR3 length: 15 residues. Germline V gene sequence: CDR1 PRHDT, CDR2 FYEKMQ (reference sequence). V was clipped by 4 bases and J by 1 base, with 13 bases between them. CDR3 residues: CASSSYGPGNTEAFF. The CDR3 DNA sequence: TGTGCCAGCAGCTCGTACGGGCCAGGGAACACTGAAGCTTTCTTT. The complete variable domain, with remaining parts taken from reference TRBV13 and TRBJ1-1, reads AAGVIQSPRHLIKEKRETATLKCYPIPRHDTVYWYQQGPGQDPQFLISFYEKMQSDKGSIPDRFSAQQFSDYHSELNMSSLELGDSALYFCASSSYGPGNTEAFFGQGTRLTVV.

This clone was observed once. A read error may produce the germline difference seen at one junction end. The chain uses TRBV7-7 and TRBJ1-3; D not resolved. This CDR3 spans 14 amino acids. CDR1 SSHAT and CDR2 FNYEAQ come from the germline V gene (reference sequence). The DNA for the CDR3 is TGTGCTAGCAGCCCCGACGTCTCTGGAAACACCATATATTTT. It translates to CASSPDVSGNTIYF.

The V gene is TRBV2, the J gene TRBJ2-5; the match to TRBD1 covers 7 bases. Germline CDR1 reads SNHLY; CDR2 reads FYNNEI. The ends lost 6 bases at V and 0 bases at J; junction bases unmatched: 10. The CDR3 consists of 16 residues. The chain's CDR3 is CASRATGDPYQETQYF. Written as DNA, the CDR3 is TGTGCCAGCAGGGCAACAGGGGATCCCTACCAAGAGACCCAGTACTTC.

The chain is built from TRBV27 and TRBJ2-7; D ambiguous. CDR1 and CDR2 (germline): MNHEY, SMNVEV (reference sequence). V lost 2 bases to trimming and J lost 3 bases, with 11 bases between them. The CDR3 contains 14 residues. The DNA of the CDR3 is TGTGCCAGCAGTTTAGTGGGTCCTCACTACGAGCAGTACTTC. Translated, it gives CASSLVGPHYEQYF.

In regard to this clone: Other DNA sequences in the sample encode the same CDR3. This CDR3 is CASSWTENTGELFF. The CDR3 nucleotides read TGTGCCAGCAGCTGGACAGAAAACACCGGGGAGCTGTTTTTT. The rearrangement joins TRBV2 to TRBJ2-2; possibly TRBD1 for D (6 bases). Germline V gene lookup returns CDR1 SNHLY and CDR2 FYNNEI. CDR3 length: 14 residues. V was clipped by 6 bases and J by 2 bases, with 10 bases between them.

The CDR3 bases are TGTGCCAGCAGCTTGTTTCTTCCAGGGGGCGAGACCCAGTACTTC. Protein sequence: CASSLFLPGGETQYF. This chain links TRBV5-6 with TRBJ2-5; 8 nucleotides agree with TRBD1. The ends lost 1 base at V and 5 bases at J; junction bases unmatched: 7. The CDR3 runs 15 residues. CDR1 and CDR2 (germline): SGHDT, YYEEEE.

This clone turned up a few times. The rearrangement links TRBV27 to TRBJ2-7; 8 bases fit TRBD1. V dropped 10 bases and J dropped 3; count of bases not matched to a gene: 8. This CDR3 is 13 amino acids long. Germline V gene data show CDR1 as MNHEY and CDR2 as SMNVEV (reference sequence). The CDR3 sequence is CATATGARYEQYF. The CDR3 bases are TGTGCCACCGCGACAGGGGCCCGCTACGAGCAGTACTTC.

The chain employs TRBV4-3 and TRBJ2-2, with 8 bases fitting TRBD2. Unmatched junction bases numbered 15, after V lost 3 bases and J lost 6 bases. This CDR3 has 18 residues. CDR1 is LGHNA and CDR2 is YSLEER in the germline V gene. The CDR3 region is CASSHPNGLLAGPGELFF. CDR3 DNA: TGCGCCAGCAGCCACCCTAACGGGCTGCTAGCGGGTCCCGGGGAGCTGTTTTTT.

Regarding this clone: This sample includes further DNA sequences coding for the same CDR3. The chain employs TRBV5-8 and TRBJ2-7; tentatively, D is TRBD2 (6 bases). Trimming removed 1 base at V and 3 bases at J, with 8 bases between. Germline assignment: CDR1 SGHTS and CDR2 YDEGEE. The CDR3 is made up of 13 amino acids. CDR3 coding DNA: TGTGCCAGCAGCTTGTCGGGGGACTACGAGCAGTACTTC. Its translation: CASSLSGDYEQYF.

V and J are TRBV12-5 and TRBJ2-7, with D uncertain. CDR1 LGHNT and CDR2 FRNRAP come from the germline V gene. Trimming left V 7 bases short and J 3 bases short, with 10 bases between. CDR3 length: 12 residues. As DNA, the CDR3 is TGTGCTAGTGCACCTTTTCGCTACGAGCAGTACTTC. It yields the protein CASAPFRYEQYF.

The J gene is TRBJ1-5, the V gene TRBV2; D gene unclear. The CDR3 is 18 amino acids. From germline, CDR1 is SNHLY and CDR2 FYNNEI. V lost 3 bases, J lost 0 bases, and 18 bases lay in between. This CDR3 is CASSDRPGVGYSNQPQHF. The CDR3 coding sequence is TGTGCCAGCAGTGACCGACCCGGAGTGGGGTATAGCAATCAGCCCCAGCATTTT.

As regards this clone: Other DNA sequences in the same sample also yield this CDR3. This chain uses TRBV9 with TRBJ1-1; 8 positions agree with TRBD1. Losses at the gene ends were 7 bases for V and 5 bases for J; bases not matched to a gene: 7. The germline V gene encodes CDR1 SGDLS and CDR2 YYNGEE. CDR3 size: 13 residues. The CDR3, as DNA: TGTGCCAGCTCTACAGGGGGAAGTACTGAAGCTTTCTTT. Translation: CASSTGGSTEAFF.

J is TRBJ2-1 and V is TRBV10-1; 16 bases align to TRBD2. CDR1 and CDR2 (germline): WNHNN, SYGVQD (reference sequence). The length of the CDR3 is 18 residues. V was clipped by 7 bases and J by 4 bases; unmatched bases: 10. Written as DNA, the CDR3 is TGCGCCAGCACGGGACTAGCGGGGGGGCCACGCCCTTACAATGAGCAGTTCTTC. Protein sequence: CASTGLAGGPRPYNEQFF.

V usage is TRBV29-1 and J usage is TRBJ2-1, with 8 nucleotides matching TRBD2. The CDR3 is 14 amino acids. CDR1 is SQVTM and CDR2 is ANQGSEA in the germline V gene. The junction had 8 bases not matched to a gene; V was cut back by 2 bases and J by 8 bases. The CDR3 sequence is CSVESGSTGYEQFF. CDR3 sequence (DNA): TGCAGCGTTGAAAGCGGGAGTACTGGATATGAGCAGTTCTTC.

As for this clone: At one end the junction does not follow the germline gene, possibly because of a read error. This chain links TRBV30 with TRBJ1-3; 7 nucleotides agree with TRBD1. CDR3 length: 11 amino acids. CDR1 GTSNPN and CDR2 SVGIG come from the germline V gene (reference sequence). Here the CDR3 DNA reads TGTGCCTGTACGGACAGGCTACAGTTCAATTTT. Translating gives CACTDRLQFNF.

This chain connects TRBV6-8 to TRBJ1-5; D gene ambiguous. The CDR3 is made up of 11 amino acids. Germline V lookup: CDR1 MNHGY, CDR2 SAAAGT. Trimming took off 2 bases at V and 5 bases at J, with 1 base between the two ends. The CDR3 DNA is TGTGCCAGCAGTTACGATCAGCCCCAGCATTTT. Protein sequence: CASSYDQPQHF.

V and J are TRBV7-9 and TRBJ2-1; no clear D gene. This CDR3 region has 13 residues. Germline loops: CDR1 SEHNR, CDR2 FQNEAQ (reference sequence). V was pared by 3 bases and J by 7 bases, with 10 bases between. The CDR3 nucleotides are TGTGCCAGCAGCTTCCCGTTTAGGAATGAGCAGTTCTTC. It is translated as CASSFPFRNEQFF.

The rearrangement links TRBV5-4 to TRBJ1-1; D might be TRBD1 (5 bases). CDR1 is SGHNT, CDR2 YYREEE, per germline (reference sequence). The CDR3 contains 14 residues. V was cut by 2 bases and J by 4 bases, with 12 bases left in between. In nucleotides, the CDR3 is TGTGCCAGCAGCTTTTTTGGGGGACTCACTGAAGCTTTCTTT. It specifies CASSFFGGLTEAFF.

This chain uses TRBV10-3 with TRBJ1-1; D is perhaps TRBD1 (5 bases). The V gene lost 0 bases and the J gene lost 5 bases, with 13 bases spanning the gap. CDR1 and CDR2 (germline): ENHRY, SYGVKD. The CDR3 has 15 amino acids. The CDR3 loop is CAISESGQGMTEAFF. As DNA, the CDR3 is TGTGCCATCAGTGAGTCCGGGCAGGGTATGACTGAAGCTTTCTTT.

The chain couples TRBV5-6 to TRBJ2-1; 11 bases map to TRBD2. The germline V gene encodes CDR1 SGHDT and CDR2 YYEEEE. Losses at the gene ends were 0 bases for V and 6 bases for J; bases not matched to a gene: 2. The CDR3 runs to 15 residues. CDR3 sequence: CASSLALAGGNEQFF. CDR3 DNA sequence: TGTGCCAGCAGCTTGGCCCTAGCGGGAGGCAATGAGCAGTTCTTC. Supplemented by reference TRBV5-6 and TRBJ2-1, the full variable domain reads DAGVTQSPTHLIKTRGQQVTLRCSPKSGHDTVSWYQQALGQGPQFIFQYYEEEERQRGNFPDRFSGHQFPNYSSELNVNALLLGDSALYLCASSLALAGGNEQFFGPGTRLTVL.

The chain uses TRBV29-1 and TRBJ1-2; possibly TRBD1 for D (5 bases). The CDR3 covers 12 residues. Germline V gene lookup returns CDR1 SQVTM and CDR2 ANQGSEA. Trimming shortened V by 3 bases and J by 4 bases, and 9 bases separated the two germline ends. The CDR3 DNA reads as TGCAGCGTTGACCAGGGAATCTATGGCTACACCTTC. Protein: CSVDQGIYGYTF.

This clone is a singleton in its sample. The chain employs TRBV7-6 and TRBJ2-7; 11 positions match TRBD1. The V gene's germline CDR1 is SGHVS and CDR2 FNYEAQ. The V gene end was trimmed by 11 bases and the J gene end by 6 bases; junction bases not matched to a gene: 6. The CDR3 contains 12 residues. CDR3 amino acids: CASGQGASEQYF. Here the CDR3 DNA reads TGTGCCTCCGGACAGGGGGCTTCCGAGCAGTACTTC.

The chain uses TRBV5-4 and TRBJ2-7; D perhaps matches TRBD2 (6 bases). Germline CDR1 reads SGHNT; CDR2 reads YYREEE (reference sequence). This CDR3 is built from 12 residues. Trimming removed 8 bases from V and 4 bases from J, with 13 bases in between. DNA of the CDR3: TGTGCCAGTGTCGGGAGCAATTACGAGCAGTACTTC. Translation gives CASVGSNYEQYF.